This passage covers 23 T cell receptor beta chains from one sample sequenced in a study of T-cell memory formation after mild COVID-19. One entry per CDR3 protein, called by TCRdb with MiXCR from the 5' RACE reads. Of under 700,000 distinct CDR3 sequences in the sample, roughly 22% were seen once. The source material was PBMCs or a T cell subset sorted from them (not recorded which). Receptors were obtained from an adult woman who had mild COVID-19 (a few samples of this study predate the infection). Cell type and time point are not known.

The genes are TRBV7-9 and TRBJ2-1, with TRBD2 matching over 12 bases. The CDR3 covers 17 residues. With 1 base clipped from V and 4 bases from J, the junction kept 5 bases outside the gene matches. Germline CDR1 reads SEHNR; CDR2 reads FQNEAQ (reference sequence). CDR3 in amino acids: CASSLVLAGGGYNEQFF. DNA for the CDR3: TGTGCCAGCAGCTTAGTGCTAGCGGGAGGGGGTTACAATGAGCAGTTCTTC.

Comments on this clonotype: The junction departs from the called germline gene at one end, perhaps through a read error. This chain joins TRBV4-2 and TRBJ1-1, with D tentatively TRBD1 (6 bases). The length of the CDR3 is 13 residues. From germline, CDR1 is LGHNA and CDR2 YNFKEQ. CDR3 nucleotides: TGTGCCATCAGCCAAGCAGGGGATACTGAAGCTTTCTTT. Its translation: CAISQAGDTEAFF.

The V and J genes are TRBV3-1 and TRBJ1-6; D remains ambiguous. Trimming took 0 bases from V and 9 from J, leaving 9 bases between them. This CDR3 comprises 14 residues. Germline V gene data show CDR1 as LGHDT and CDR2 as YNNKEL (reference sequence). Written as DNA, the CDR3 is TGTGCCAGCAGCCAAGAGGGGAGGGCTTCACCCCTCCACTTT. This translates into CASSQEGRASPLHF.

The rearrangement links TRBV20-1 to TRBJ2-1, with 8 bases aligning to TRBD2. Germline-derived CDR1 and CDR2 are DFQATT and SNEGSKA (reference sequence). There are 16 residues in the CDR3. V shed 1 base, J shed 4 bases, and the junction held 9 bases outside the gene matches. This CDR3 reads CSARGVLAEVYNEQFF. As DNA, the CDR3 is TGCAGTGCTAGAGGCGTACTAGCGGAAGTATACAATGAGCAGTTCTTC.

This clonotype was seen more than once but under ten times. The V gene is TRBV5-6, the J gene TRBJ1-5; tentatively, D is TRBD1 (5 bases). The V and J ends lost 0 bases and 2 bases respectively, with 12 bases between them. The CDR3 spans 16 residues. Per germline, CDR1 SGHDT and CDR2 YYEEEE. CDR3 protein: CASSLGERGGNQPQHF. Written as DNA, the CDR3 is TGTGCCAGCAGCTTGGGGGAAAGGGGTGGCAATCAGCCCCAGCATTTT.

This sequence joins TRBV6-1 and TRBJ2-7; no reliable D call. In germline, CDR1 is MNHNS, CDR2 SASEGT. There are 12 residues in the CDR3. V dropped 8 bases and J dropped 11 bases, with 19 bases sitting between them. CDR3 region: CASWSVTAQKYF. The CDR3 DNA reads TGTGCCAGCTGGAGCGTTACGGCGCAGAAGTACTTC.

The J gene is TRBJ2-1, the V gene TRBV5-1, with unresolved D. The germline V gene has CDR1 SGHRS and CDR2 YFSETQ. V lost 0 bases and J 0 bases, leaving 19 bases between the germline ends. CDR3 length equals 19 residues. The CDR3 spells CASSLELFGVTDSYNEQFF. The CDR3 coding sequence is TGCGCCAGCAGCTTGGAGCTTTTTGGGGTAACTGACTCCTACAATGAGCAGTTCTTC. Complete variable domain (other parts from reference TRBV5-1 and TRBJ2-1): KAGVTQTPRYLIKTRGQQVTLSCSPISGHRSVSWYQQTPGQGLQFLFEYFSETQRNKGNFPGRFSGRQFSNSRSEMNVSTLELGDSALYLCASSLELFGVTDSYNEQFFGPGTRLTVL.

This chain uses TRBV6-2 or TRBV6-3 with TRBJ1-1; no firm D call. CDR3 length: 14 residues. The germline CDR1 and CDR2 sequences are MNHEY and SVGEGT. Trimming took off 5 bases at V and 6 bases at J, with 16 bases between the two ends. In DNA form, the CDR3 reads TGTGCCAGCAGTCCACACGGTGTCAAACCTGAAGCTTTCTTT. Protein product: CASSPHGVKPEAFF.

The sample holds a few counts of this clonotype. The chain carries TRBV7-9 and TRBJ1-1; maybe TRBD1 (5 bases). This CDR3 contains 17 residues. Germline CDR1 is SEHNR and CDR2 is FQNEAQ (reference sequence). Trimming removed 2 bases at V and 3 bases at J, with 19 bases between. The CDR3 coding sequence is TGTGCCAGCAGCTTAAGTGTGTGGGGCAGGACGGACACTGAAGCTTTCTTT. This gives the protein CASSLSVWGRTDTEAFF.

CDR3 nucleotide sequence: TGTGCCAGCAGTGGGCTGGCTCCGAACACTGAAGCTTTCTTT. Amino acids: CASSGLAPNTEAFF. The chain recombines TRBV27 with TRBJ1-1; D is unclear. V lost 5 bases and J 1 base, leaving 11 bases between the germline ends. CDR1 and CDR2 from the germline V gene are MNHEY and SMNVEV (reference sequence). CDR3 length: 14 amino acids.

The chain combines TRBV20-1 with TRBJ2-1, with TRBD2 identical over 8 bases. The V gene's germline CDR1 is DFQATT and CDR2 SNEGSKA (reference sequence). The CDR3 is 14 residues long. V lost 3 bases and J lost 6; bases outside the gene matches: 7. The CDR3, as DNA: TGCAGTGCTAGCCTAGCGGGTCTCGGCAATGAGCAGTTCTTC. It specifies CSASLAGLGNEQFF.

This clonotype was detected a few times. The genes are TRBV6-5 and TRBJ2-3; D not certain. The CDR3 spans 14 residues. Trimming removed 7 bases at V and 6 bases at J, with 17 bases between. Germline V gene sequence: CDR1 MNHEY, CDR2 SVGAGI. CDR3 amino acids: CASMAQHPGDTQYF. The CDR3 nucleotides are TGTGCCAGCATGGCTCAGCACCCTGGGGATACGCAGTATTTT.

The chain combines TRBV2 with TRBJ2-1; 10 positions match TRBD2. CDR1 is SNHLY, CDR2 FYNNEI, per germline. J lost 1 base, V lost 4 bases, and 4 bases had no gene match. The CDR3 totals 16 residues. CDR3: CASSGLAGYSYNEQFF. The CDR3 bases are TGTGCCAGCAGTGGACTAGCGGGTTATTCCTACAATGAGCAGTTCTTC.

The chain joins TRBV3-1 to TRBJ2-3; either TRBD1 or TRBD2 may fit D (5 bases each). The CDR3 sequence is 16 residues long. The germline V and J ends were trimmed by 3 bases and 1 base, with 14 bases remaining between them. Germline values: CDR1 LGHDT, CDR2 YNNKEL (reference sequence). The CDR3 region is CASSQVGTRGTDTQYF. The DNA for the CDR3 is TGTGCCAGCAGCCAGGTCGGGACGAGAGGCACAGATACGCAGTATTTT.

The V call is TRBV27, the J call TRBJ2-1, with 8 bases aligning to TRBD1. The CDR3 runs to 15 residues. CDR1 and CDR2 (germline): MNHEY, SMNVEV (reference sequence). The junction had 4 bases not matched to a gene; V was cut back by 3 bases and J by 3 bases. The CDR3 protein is CASSLQDRVYNEQFF. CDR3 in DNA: TGTGCCAGCAGTTTGCAGGACAGGGTCTACAATGAGCAGTTCTTC.

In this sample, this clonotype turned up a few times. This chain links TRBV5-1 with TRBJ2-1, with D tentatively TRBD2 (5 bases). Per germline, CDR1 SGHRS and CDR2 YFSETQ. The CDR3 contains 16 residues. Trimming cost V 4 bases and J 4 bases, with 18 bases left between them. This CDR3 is CASSTGLRVEYNEQFF. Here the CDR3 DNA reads TGCGCCAGCAGCACGGGGTTGAGGGTGGAATACAATGAGCAGTTCTTC.

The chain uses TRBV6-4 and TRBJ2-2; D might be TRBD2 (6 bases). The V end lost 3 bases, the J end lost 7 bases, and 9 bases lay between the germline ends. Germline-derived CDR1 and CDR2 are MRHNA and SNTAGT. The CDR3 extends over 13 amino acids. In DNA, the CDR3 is TGTGCCAGCAGTGAGGAGGGCATCGGGGAGCTGTTTTTT. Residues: CASSEEGIGELFF.

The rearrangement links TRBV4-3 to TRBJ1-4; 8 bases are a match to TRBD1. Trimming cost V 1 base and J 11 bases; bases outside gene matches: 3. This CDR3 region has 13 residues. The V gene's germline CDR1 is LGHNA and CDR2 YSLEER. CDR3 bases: TGCGCCAGCAGCCAAGGGACAGGGAAGAAACTGTTTTTT. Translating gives CASSQGTGKKLFF.

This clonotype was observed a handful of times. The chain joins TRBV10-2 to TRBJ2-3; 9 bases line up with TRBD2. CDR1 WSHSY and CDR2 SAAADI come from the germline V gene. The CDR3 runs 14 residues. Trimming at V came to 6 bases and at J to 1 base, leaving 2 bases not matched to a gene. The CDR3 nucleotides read TGCGCCAGCAGAGAGCGGGGGGGCACAGATACGCAGTATTTT. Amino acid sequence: CASRERGGTDTQYF.

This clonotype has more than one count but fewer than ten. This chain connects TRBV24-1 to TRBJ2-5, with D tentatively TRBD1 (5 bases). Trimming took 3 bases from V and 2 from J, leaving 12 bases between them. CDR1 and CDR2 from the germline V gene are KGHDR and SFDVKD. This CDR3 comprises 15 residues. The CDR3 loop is CATSDPSRAQETQYF. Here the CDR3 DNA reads TGTGCCACCAGTGATCCCTCCAGGGCGCAAGAGACCCAGTACTTC.

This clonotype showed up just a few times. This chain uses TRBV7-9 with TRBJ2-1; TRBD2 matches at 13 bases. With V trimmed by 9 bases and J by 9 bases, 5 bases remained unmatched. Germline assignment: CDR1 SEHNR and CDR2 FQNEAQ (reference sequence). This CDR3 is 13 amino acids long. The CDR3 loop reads CASTSGRAVEQFF. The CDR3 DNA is TGTGCCAGTACTAGCGGGAGGGCCGTTGAGCAGTTCTTC. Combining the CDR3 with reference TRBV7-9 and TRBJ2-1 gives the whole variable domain DTGVSQNPRHKITKRGQNVTFRCDPISEHNRLYWYRQTLGQGPEFLTYFQNEAQLEKSRLLSDRFSAERPKGSFSTLEIQRTEQGDSAMYLCASTSGRAVEQFFGPGTRLTVL.

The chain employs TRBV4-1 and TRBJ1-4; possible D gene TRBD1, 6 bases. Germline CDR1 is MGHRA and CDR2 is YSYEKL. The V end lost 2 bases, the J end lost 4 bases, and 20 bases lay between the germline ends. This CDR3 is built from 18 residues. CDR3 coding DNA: TGCGCCAGCAGCCAACGTTCCACATTGACAGGATATAATGAAAAACTGTTTTTT. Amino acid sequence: CASSQRSTLTGYNEKLFF.

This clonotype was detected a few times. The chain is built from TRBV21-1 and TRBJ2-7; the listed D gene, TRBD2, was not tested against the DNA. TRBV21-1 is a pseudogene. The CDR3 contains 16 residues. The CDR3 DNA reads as TGTGCCAGCAGCAAAGAACGGCAGCGGGTTCACCACGAGCAGTACTTC. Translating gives CASSKERQRVHHEQYF.